The 13 T cell receptor beta chains listed next were all sequenced from one sample in a study of monozygotic twins with inflammatory bowel disease. TCRdb re-analyzed the 5' RACE reads; it lists each CDR3 protein once, without DNA. This table lists about 170,000 distinct CDR3 sequences. Sequencing input: blood. The receptors originated from a human donor with ulcerative colitis or Crohn's disease, or a healthy co-twin of an affected twin (not recorded which).

The J gene is TRBJ2-2, the V gene TRBV7-6. This CDR3 comprises 13 residues. Germline values: CDR1 SGHVS, CDR2 FNYEAQ. CDR3 in amino acids: CASTYSNTGELFF.

CDR3 amino acids: CASSLQGRGQPQHF. J is TRBJ1-5 and V is TRBV5-1; checking the TCRdb D call of TRBD1 is not possible without DNA. The CDR3 is made up of 14 amino acids. Looked up from germline, CDR1 is SGHRS and CDR2 is YFSETQ.

This sequence joins TRBV20-1 and TRBJ2-5; there is no DNA to check the TCRdb D call of TRBD2. CDR1 is DFQATT, CDR2 SNEGSKA, per germline (reference sequence). The CDR3 runs to 13 residues. CDR3 residues: CSAHSRLQETQYF.

The V gene is TRBV7-9, the J gene TRBJ2-1; with no DNA, the TCRdb D assignment of TRBD1 cannot be verified. CDR1 and CDR2 from the germline V gene are SEHNR and FQNEAQ (reference sequence). The CDR3 extends over 15 amino acids. The chain's CDR3 is CASRETGGADHEQFF.

The CDR3 loop reads CSARDIGSQPQHF. V and J are TRBV20-1 and TRBJ1-5. CDR1 DFQATT and CDR2 SNEGSKA come from the germline V gene (reference sequence). The CDR3 loop spans 13 amino acids.

This chain connects TRBV20-1 to TRBJ1-2; the TCRdb D gene call, TRBD1, has no DNA to confirm it. This CDR3 spans 15 amino acids. Germline V CDR1 and CDR2: DFQATT, SNEGSKA (reference sequence). The CDR3 sequence: CSARVGSGGGRGYTF.

The V gene is TRBV29-1, the J gene TRBJ1-1; TCRdb indicates TRBD1, and absent DNA this call remains unverified. The length of the CDR3 is 13 residues. Germline values: CDR1 SQVTM, CDR2 ANQGSEA. CDR3 sequence reads: CSASSGQGRKAFF. Together with reference TRBV29-1 and TRBJ1-1, the CDR3 gives the full variable domain: SAVISQKPSRDICQRGTSLTIQCQVDSQVTMMFWYRQQPGQSLTLIATANQGSEATYESGFVIDKFPISRPNLTFSTLTVSNMSPEDSSIYLCSASSGQGRKAFFGQGTRLTVV.

The rearrangement uses TRBV20-1 and TRBJ2-7; the TCRdb D gene call, TRBD2, has no DNA to confirm it. Germline V gene sequence: CDR1 DFQATT, CDR2 SNEGSKA (reference sequence). The CDR3 is 13 amino acids. This CDR3 is CSERGRSSYEQYF.

This rearrangement joins TRBV9 to TRBJ2-3; TCRdb returns TRBD1, unconfirmable since there is no DNA. The CDR3 is 15 amino acids. The germline V gene encodes CDR1 SGDLS and CDR2 YYNGEE. CDR3 sequence reads: CASSVRGTSTDTQYF.

This CDR3 is CASSSAGVIIYEQYF. The chain has TRBV7-9 and TRBJ2-7. The CDR3 runs to 15 residues. CDR1 and CDR2 (germline): SEHNR, FQNEAQ (reference sequence).

The V call is TRBV10-3, the J call TRBJ2-7; TCRdb designates TRBD1, a call that cannot be tested without DNA. CDR3 length equals 14 residues. Germline CDR1 is ENHRY and CDR2 is SYGVKD. This chain's CDR3 is CAISVRGLSYEQYF.

The chain links TRBV30 to TRBJ1-5; TCRdb selects TRBD1, and the lack of DNA leaves this call unchecked. This CDR3 has 14 amino acids. Germline V gene data show CDR1 as GTSNPN and CDR2 as SVGIG (reference sequence). This CDR3 is CAWSRPGGNQPQHF. Drawing the rest from reference TRBV30 and TRBJ1-5, the complete variable domain is SQTIHQWPATLVQPVGSPLSLECTVEGTSNPNLYWYRQAAGRGLQLLFYSVGIGQISSEVPQNLSASRPQDRQFILSSKKLLLSDSGFYLCAWSRPGGNQPQHFGDGTRLSIL.

The J gene is TRBJ2-1, the V gene TRBV6-5; TCRdb selects TRBD1, and the lack of DNA leaves this call unchecked. The CDR3 runs to 15 residues. The V gene's germline CDR1 is MNHEY and CDR2 SVGAGI. The CDR3 spells CASSLGQGDVDEQFF.